This T cell receptor (beta chain) originates from a study of T cells in Graves' hyperthyroidism and ophthalmopathy. Study results and limitations: Model output signaled ophthalmopathy a median roughly 6.1 months ahead of onset. Ophthalmopathy was distinguished from stable hyperthyroidism by 13 V-J signatures.

RNA transcripts were the template for amplifying TCR beta CDR3 regions. With the HTBI primer set, the TCR CDR3 went through a first round of RT-PCR. TCRdb recomputed calls from the multiplex PCR reads with MiXCR, one row per CDR3 protein. The sample lists approximately 600,000 distinct CDR3 sequences, under 25% occurring once. Remarks on this clonotype: Its specificity is unknown. Given a much more abundant clone one base away, this may be a read error.

The CDR3 extends over 15 amino acids. The trim removed 5 bases at V and 6 bases at J, leaving 9 bases unmatched. Germline lookup yields CDR1 MRHNA and CDR2 SNTAGT. Those patients with uncontrolled infection, other autoimmune disease, pregnancy or lactation were excluded. This sample holds PBMCs from about 9.3 ml fresh peripheral blood. This chain links TRBV6-4 with TRBJ1-1, with TRBD1 matching 10 bases. This receptor was obtained from a man aged 30 to 45 with Graves' ophthalmopathy. The sequenced material came from blood. The CDR3 coding sequence is TGTGCCAGCAGTTACGCCGGGACAGGGGCGGCTGAAGCTTTCTTT. This codes for CASSYAGTGAAEAFF.